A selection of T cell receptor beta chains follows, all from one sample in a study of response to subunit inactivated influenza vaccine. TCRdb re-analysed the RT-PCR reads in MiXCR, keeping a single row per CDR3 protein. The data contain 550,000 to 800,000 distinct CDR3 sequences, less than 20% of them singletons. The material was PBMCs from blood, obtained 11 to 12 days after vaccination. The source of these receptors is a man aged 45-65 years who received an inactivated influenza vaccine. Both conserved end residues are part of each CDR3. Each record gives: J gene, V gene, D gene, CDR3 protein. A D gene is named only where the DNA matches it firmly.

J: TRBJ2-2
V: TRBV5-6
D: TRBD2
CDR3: CASSAVAGAYTGELFF

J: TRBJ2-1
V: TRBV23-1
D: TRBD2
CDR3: CASSSGRTISYNEQFF

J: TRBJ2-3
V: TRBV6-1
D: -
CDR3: CASSGRNRDTQYF

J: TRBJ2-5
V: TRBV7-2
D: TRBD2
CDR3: CASKVGAGGGETQYF

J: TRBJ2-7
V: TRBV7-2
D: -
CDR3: CASSQTPSHMAAYEQYF

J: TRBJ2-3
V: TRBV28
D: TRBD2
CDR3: CASSHHSLAGGPDTQYF

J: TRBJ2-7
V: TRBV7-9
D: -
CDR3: CASSQTVSYEQYF

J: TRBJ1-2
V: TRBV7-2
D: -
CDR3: CASRPDQNYGYTF

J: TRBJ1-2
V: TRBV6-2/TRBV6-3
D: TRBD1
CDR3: CASSTGTGTYGYTF

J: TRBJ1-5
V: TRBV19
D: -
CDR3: CASSPFRVGNQPQHF

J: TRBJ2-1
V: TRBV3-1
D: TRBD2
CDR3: CASSQGLIAGDEQFF

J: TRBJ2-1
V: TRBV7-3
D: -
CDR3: CASSLSEDNEQFF

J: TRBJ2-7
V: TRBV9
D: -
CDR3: CASSDDRHGSYEQYF

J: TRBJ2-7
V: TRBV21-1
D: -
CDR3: CASSNDRAPQPYEQYF

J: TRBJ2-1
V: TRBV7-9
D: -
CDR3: CASSLSEQFF

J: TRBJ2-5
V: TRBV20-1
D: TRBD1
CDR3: CSATPKGTVKETQYF

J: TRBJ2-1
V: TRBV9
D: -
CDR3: CASSVEGIGNEQFF

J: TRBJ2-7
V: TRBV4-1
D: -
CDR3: CASSQEGQKQYF

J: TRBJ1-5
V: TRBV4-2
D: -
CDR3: CASSQESGSNQPQHF

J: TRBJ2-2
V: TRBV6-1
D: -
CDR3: CASSESSGGGELFF

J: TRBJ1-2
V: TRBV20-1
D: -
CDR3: CSATLANYGYTF

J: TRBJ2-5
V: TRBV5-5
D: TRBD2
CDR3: CASSTGLAGVGETQYF

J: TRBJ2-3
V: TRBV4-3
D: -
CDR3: CASSQADLADTQYF

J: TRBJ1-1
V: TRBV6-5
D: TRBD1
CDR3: CASSSPGQREAFF

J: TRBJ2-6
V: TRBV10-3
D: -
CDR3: CAISESLAGGNAGANVLTF

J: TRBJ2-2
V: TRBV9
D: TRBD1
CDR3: CASSVARGHGGELFF

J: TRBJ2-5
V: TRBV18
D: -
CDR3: CASSTGQETQYF

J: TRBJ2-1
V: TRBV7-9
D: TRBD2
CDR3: CASSLASGRNNEQFF

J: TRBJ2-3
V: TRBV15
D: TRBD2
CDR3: CATSRDQTSGSTDTQYF

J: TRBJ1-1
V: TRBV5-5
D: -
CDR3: CASSSLGRGIGSEAFF

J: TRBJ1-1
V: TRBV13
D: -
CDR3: CASSLGGTPITEAFF

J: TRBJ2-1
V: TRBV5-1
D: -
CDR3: CASSLVASSSYNEQFF

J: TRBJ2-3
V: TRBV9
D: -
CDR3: CASSVVGGTQYF

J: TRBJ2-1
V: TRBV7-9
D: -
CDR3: CASSLEVQGKVEQFF

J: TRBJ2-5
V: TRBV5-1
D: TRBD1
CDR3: CASSLDGQGSETQYF

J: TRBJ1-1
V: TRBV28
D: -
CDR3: CASGLPGLPLNTEAFF

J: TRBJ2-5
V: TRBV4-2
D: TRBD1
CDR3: CASSPATQGARETQYF

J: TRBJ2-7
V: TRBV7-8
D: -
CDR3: CASSRGGGAPWEQYF

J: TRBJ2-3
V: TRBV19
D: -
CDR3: CASSSEGRGTDTQYF

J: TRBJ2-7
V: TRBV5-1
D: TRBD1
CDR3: CASSLISTGMDEQYF

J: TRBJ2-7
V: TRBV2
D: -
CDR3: CASSEGLDFYYEQYF